The 8 T cell receptor beta chains below were found in one sample sequenced in a study of cytomegalovirus exposure and HLA in healthy donors. Primers: 60 Vbeta forward and 13 Jbeta reverse. The assay was immunoSEQ multiplex PCR, and TCRdb's table has in-frame clones only and misses some. The sample yields tens of thousands of clones, 77% seen once. What was sequenced was PBMCs. The receptor set was obtained from a woman in her 40s in good health and CMV-seropositive.

The chain uses TRBV29-1 and TRBJ1-1; TRBD1 might be the D (5 bases). Germline V gene data show CDR1 as SQVTM and CDR2 as ANQGSEA. CDR3 length: 15 residues. The V and J ends lost 6 bases and 2 bases respectively, with 19 bases between them. As DNA, the CDR3 is TGCAGCGTGGGCTGGGGGGAGCGCTTAAACACTGAAGCTTTCTTT. The encoded protein is CSVGWGERLNTEAFF. Complete variable domain (other parts from reference TRBV29-1 and TRBJ1-1): SAVISQKPSRDICQRGTSLTIQCQVDSQVTMMFWYRQQPGQSLTLIATANQGSEATYESGFVIDKFPISRPNLTFSTLTVSNMSPEDSSIYLCSVGWGERLNTEAFFGQGTRLTVV.

The chain uses TRBV18 and TRBJ1-1; 8 bases match TRBD1. The CDR3 covers 14 residues. V trimming: 5 bases; J trimming: 4 bases; junction bases outside the gene matches: 6. The germline gives CDR1 KGHSH, CDR2 LQKENI. CDR3 sequence: CASSSTGGGTEAFF. The CDR3, as DNA: TGTGCCAGCTCATCTACAGGGGGAGGCACTGAAGCTTTCTTT.

The chain has TRBV6-5 and TRBJ1-6, with TRBD1 matching 7 bases. The CDR3 sequence is 15 residues long. V trimming: 6 bases; J trimming: 1 base; junction bases outside the gene matches: 3. CDR1 is MNHEY, CDR2 SVGAGI, per germline. The DNA for the CDR3 is TGTGCCAGCAGATCCAGGGGGTCCTATAATTCACCCCTCCACTTT. Translated: CASRSRGSYNSPLHF.

The CDR3 here is CASSPRDSASGNTIYF. CDR3 nucleotides: TGTGCCAGTAGTCCCCGGGACAGCGCGTCTGGAAACACCATATATTTT. The V gene is TRBV19, the J gene TRBJ1-3, with TRBD1 identical over 7 bases. This CDR3 has 16 amino acids. With V trimmed by 5 bases and J by 1 base, 8 bases remained unmatched. Germline CDR1 is LNHDA and CDR2 is SQIVND (reference sequence).

This sequence joins TRBV7-2 and TRBJ2-3; TRBD1 matches 8 bases. The CDR3 consists of 16 residues. J was trimmed by 3 bases and V by 5 bases; bases with no gene match: 10. CDR1 and CDR2 from the germline V gene are SGHTA and FQGNSA. For the CDR3, the DNA is TGTGCCAGCAGCCCGTGGTCGCAGGGGGCGACAGATACGCAGTATTTT. Encoded protein: CASSPWSQGATDTQYF.

The chain couples TRBV7-9 to TRBJ2-4, with TRBD2 matching 7 bases. This CDR3 has 16 amino acids. The junction had 3 bases not matched to a gene; V was cut back by 0 bases and J by 1 base. CDR1 SEHNR and CDR2 FQNEAQ come from the germline V gene (reference sequence). The CDR3 protein is CASSLARGWAKNIQYF. For the CDR3, the DNA is TGTGCCAGCAGCTTAGCGCGGGGGTGGGCCAAAAACATTCAGTACTTC.

This chain links TRBV5-4 with TRBJ1-1, with 10 bases fitting TRBD1. V lost 4 bases, J lost 4 bases, and 4 bases stayed unmatched. The CDR3 sequence is 14 residues long. Germline CDR1 SGHNT, CDR2 YYREEE (reference sequence). The chain's CDR3 is CASSLGQGGTEAFF. The CDR3 nucleotides are TGTGCCAGCAGCCTCGGACAGGGGGGCACTGAAGCTTTCTTT.

The CDR3 spells CASQRGGNEQFF. The CDR3 DNA sequence: TGTGCCTCCCAGCGGGGGGGTAATGAGCAGTTCTTC. This chain links TRBV30 with TRBJ2-1; 10 bases map to TRBD2. The junction had 4 bases not matched to a gene; V was cut back by 7 bases and J by 7 bases. The germline CDR1 and CDR2 sequences are GTSNPN and SVGIG (reference sequence). The CDR3 has 12 residues. Based on the CDR3 plus reference TRBV30 and TRBJ2-1, the full variable domain is SQTIHQWPATLVQPVGSPLSLECTVEGTSNPNLYWYRQAAGRGLQLLFYSVGIGQISSEVPQNLSASRPQDRQFILSSKKLLLSDSGFYLCASQRGGNEQFFGPGTRLTVL.